This T cell receptor (beta chain) was identified during a study of T cells in Graves' hyperthyroidism and ophthalmopathy. Study-wide results and limits: The model forecast ophthalmopathy, anticipating it by a median approximately 6.1 months before onset.

This CDR3 contains 16 residues. The V end lost 2 bases, the J end lost 5 bases, and 16 bases lay between the germline ends. Germline values: CDR1 SGHTA, CDR2 FQGNSA. This clonotype was found many times. Its antigen is currently unknown. Cells are PBMCs isolated from about 10 ml of fresh blood. TCR beta CDR3 regions were amplified from RNA. Carried out on the TCR CDR3, a first-round RT-PCR used the HTBI primer set. TCRdb re-called the multiplex PCR reads through MiXCR, storing one row per CDR3 protein. Here the sample spans 300,000 to 450,000 distinct CDR3 sequences, around 15% being singletons. The receptor was derived from a woman younger than 45 with Graves' ophthalmopathy. This chain links TRBV7-2 with TRBJ2-1; possibly TRBD2 for D (6 bases). What was sequenced was blood. In DNA form, the CDR3 reads TGTGCCAGCAGCTTAAGCCTTCTCGGGAGTAACAATGAGCAGTTCTTC. Translating gives CASSLSLLGSNNEQFF.